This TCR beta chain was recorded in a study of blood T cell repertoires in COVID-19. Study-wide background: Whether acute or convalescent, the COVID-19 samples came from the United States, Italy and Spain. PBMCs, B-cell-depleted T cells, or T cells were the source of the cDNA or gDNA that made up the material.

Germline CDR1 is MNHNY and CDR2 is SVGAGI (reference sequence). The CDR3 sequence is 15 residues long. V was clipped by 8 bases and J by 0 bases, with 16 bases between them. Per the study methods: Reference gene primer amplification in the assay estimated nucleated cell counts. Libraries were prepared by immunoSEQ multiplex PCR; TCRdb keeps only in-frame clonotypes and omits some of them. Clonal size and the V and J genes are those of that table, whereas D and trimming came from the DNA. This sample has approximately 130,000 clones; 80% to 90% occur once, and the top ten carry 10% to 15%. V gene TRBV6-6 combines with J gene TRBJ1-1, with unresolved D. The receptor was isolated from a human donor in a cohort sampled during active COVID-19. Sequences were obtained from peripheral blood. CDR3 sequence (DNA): TGTGCCAGCCGAGGTCTTCTACATTTGAACACTGAAGCTTTCTTT. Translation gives CASRGLLHLNTEAFF.